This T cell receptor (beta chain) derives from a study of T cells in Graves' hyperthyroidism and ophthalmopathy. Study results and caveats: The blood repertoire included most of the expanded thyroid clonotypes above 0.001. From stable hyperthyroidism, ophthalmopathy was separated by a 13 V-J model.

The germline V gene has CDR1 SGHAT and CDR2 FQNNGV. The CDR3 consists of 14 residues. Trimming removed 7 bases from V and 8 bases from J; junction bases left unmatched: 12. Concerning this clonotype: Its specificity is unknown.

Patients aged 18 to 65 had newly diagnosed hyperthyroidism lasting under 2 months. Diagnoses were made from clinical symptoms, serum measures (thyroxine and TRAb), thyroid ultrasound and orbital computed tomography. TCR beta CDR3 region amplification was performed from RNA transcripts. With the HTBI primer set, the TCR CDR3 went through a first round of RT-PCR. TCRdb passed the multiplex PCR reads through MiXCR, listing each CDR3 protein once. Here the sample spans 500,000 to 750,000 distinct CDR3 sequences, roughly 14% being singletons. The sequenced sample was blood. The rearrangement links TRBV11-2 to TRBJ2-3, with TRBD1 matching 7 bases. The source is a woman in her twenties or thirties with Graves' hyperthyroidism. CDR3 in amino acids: CASTVRGLVGTQYF. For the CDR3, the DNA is TGTGCCAGCACCGTAAGGGGGCTGGTGGGTACGCAGTATTTT.